This paragraph covers one T cell receptor beta chain sequence. The antigen is undetermined. The data were obtained in a study of T cells expressing NK-cell markers. Study details: Sorted CD3+CD56+NKG2C+, CD3+CD56+NKG2C- and CD3+CD56-NKG2C+ T cells supplied TCR beta repertoires.

Study results and caveats: Among CD8+ T cells from six donors, dominant NKG2C+ clonotypes accounted for about 1.0-7.0%.

TCR beta cDNA was made by 5'RACE template switching with UMIs. TCRdb reworked the 5' RACE reads into one entry per CDR3 protein, no DNA. Seen in this sample are some 500,000 distinct CDR3 sequences; the ten most common clones hold roughly 1.4%. Germline CDR1 and CDR2: SGHKS and YYEKEE (reference sequence). This CDR3 has 14 residues. This rearrangement joins TRBV5-5 to TRBJ2-1; TCRdb proposes TRBD2, but this gene call is untestable without DNA. The sequence came from a woman aged 50 to 65 in good health. The sample was blood T cells: a sorted CD56 or NKG2C T cell subset, CD4+ or CD8+ T cells, or bulk PBMC T cells (not recorded which). This chain's CDR3 is CASSLWREGNEQFF.